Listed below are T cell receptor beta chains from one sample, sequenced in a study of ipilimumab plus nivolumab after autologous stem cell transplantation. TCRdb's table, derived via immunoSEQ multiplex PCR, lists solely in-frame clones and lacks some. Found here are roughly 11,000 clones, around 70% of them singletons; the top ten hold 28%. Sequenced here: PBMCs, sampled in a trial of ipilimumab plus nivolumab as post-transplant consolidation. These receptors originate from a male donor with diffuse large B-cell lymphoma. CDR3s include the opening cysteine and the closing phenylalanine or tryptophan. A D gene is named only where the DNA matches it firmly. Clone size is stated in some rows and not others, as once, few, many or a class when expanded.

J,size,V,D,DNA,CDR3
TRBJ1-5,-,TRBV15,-,TGTGCCACCAGCAGGGAAAGGGAGGTCTCGAGCAACCACCCCCAGCATTTT,CATSREREVSSNHPQHF
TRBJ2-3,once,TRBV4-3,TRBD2,TGCGCCAGCAGCGCGCAGCGGGGGGTCACAGATACGCAGTATTTT,CASSAQRGVTDTQYF
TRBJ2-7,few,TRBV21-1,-,TGTGCCAGCAGCCATCGCCCGGGACAGCCCACCTACGAGCAGTACTTC,CASSHRPGQPTYEQYF
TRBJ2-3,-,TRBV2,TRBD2,TGTGCCAGCAGTTGGACTAGACTTAGCACAGATACGCAGTATTTT,CASSWTRLSTDTQYF
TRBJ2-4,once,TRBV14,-,TGTGCCAGCAGCCAAGGAGGCCTAGCCAAAAACATTCAGTACTTC,CASSQGGLAKNIQYF
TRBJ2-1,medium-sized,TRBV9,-,TGTGCCAGCAGCTCACCGAGAGGGAGCAATGAGCAGTTCTTC,CASSSPRGSNEQFF
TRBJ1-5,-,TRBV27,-,TGTGCCCGAAGGAAGGAGGAGGCCCAGCATTTT,CARRKEEAQHF
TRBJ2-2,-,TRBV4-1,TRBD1,TGCGCCAGCAGCCGACAGGGGGATTACACCGGGGAGCTGTTTTTT,CASSRQGDYTGELFF
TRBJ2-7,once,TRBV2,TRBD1,TGTGCCAGCAGTGAGAATCCTGGACAGGGGACCGAGCAGTACTTC,CASSENPGQGTEQYF
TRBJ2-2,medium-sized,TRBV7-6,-,TGTGCCAGCACCCCGGGAAAGGGCACCGGGGAGCTGTTTTTT,CASTPGKGTGELFF
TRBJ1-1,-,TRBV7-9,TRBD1,TGTGCCAGCAGCTTAAGAACAGGGGGCAACACTGAAGCTTTCTTT,CASSLRTGGNTEAFF
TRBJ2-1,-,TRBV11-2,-,TGTGCCAGCAGCTTAGACCACCGGGACGCCAGTGAGCAGTTCTTC,CASSLDHRDASEQFF
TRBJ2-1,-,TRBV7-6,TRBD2,TGTGCCAGCAGCTTTTATCTGACTAGCATGCATGAGCAGTTCTTC,CASSFYLTSMHEQFF
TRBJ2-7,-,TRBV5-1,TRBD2,TGCGCCAGCAGCTTGACTAGACTAGCGGGAACCTACGAGCAGTACTTC,CASSLTRLAGTYEQYF
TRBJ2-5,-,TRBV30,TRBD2,TGTGCCTGGACAAAGGGGAGGGAGGGCCTTTTTCTTTCGGAGACCCAGTACTTC,CAWTKGREGLFLSETQYF
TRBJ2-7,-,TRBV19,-,TGTGCCAGTAGTAATGGTATTGGCTACGAGCAGTACTTC,CASSNGIGYEQYF
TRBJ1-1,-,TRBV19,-,TGTGCCAGTAGTCCGACTACACCGAACACTGAAGCTTTCTTT,CASSPTTPNTEAFF
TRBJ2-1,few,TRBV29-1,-,TGCAGCTGCGGGGCGGCAGGAAATGAGCAGTTCTTC,CSCGAAGNEQFF
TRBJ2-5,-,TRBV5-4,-,TGTGCCAGCAGCTCCACGGACGGGCACCAAGAGACCCAGTACTTC,CASSSTDGHQETQYF
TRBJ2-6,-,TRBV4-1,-,TGCGCCAGCAGCCGCCGGGACGGCTTGCTTGAGGCCAACGTCCTGACTTTC,CASSRRDGLLEANVLTF